This T cell receptor beta chain was obtained from a study of T-cell memory formation after mild COVID-19. At the level of the study: Clusters of TCRs were largely donor specific. Study findings and constraints: Some SARS-CoV-2-responding clones were already detected in memory before infection. Whereas later expanders leaned CD4+, clones contracting day 15 to 85 showed a balanced CD4/CD8 makeup.

A single record per CDR3 protein comes from TCRdb applying MiXCR to the 5' RACE reads. The profile shows fewer than 300,000 distinct CDR3 sequences, 18% of them singletons. With respect to this clonotype: What it recognizes is unknown.

Material: PBMCs or a T cell subset sorted from them (not recorded which). This receptor was taken from a man between 18 and 29 years old who had mild COVID-19 (a few samples of this study predate the infection). Cell type and time point are not known.

The CDR3 is CASSLDFHNTDTQYF. The DNA of the CDR3 is TGTGCCAGCAGCCTGGACTTTCACAACACAGATACGCAGTATTTT. V gene TRBV7-9 combines with J gene TRBJ2-3, with D perhaps matching TRBD2 (5 bases). Trimming removed 5 bases from V and 2 bases from J, with 14 bases in between. The CDR3 extends over 15 amino acids. Germline assignment: CDR1 SEHNR and CDR2 FQNEAQ (reference sequence). Variable domain in full (rest from reference TRBV7-9 and TRBJ2-3): DTGVSQNPRHKITKRGQNVTFRCDPISEHNRLYWYRQTLGQGPEFLTYFQNEAQLEKSRLLSDRFSAERPKGSFSTLEIQRTEQGDSAMYLCASSLDFHNTDTQYFGPGTRLTVL.